Here is one TCR beta chain with its context. Its target is not known. This sample was taken from a study of PD-L1 blockade in urothelial cancer. Study-level background: Bladder-origin urothelial cancer in males described most of the 29 patients. Study-wide results and limits: Patients with durable benefit had greater blood expansion of tumor-associated TCR clones 3 weeks into treatment. Pretreatment TCR clonality in blood under the median foretold superior survival.

Germline lookup yields CDR1 LNHDA and CDR2 SQIVND (reference sequence). The CDR3 sequence is 17 residues long. V lost 1 base and J lost 1, with 16 bases in between. Sequenced by immunoSEQ multiplex PCR; TCRdb stores in-frame clones only, minus some. The sample records about 88,000 clones, more than 80% being singletons. Indicated time point: pretreatment peripheral blood. This chain links TRBV19 with TRBJ1-2; D possibly corresponds to TRBD1 (5 bases). The TCR was taken from a woman aged 80 or over with urothelial cancer. This material consisted of PBMCs, taken around atezolizumab (anti-PD-L1) treatment. This CDR3 reads CASSIAQGSAYNYGYTF. The DNA of the CDR3 is TGTGCCAGTAGTATAGCCCAGGGCTCCGCATATAACTATGGCTACACCTTC.